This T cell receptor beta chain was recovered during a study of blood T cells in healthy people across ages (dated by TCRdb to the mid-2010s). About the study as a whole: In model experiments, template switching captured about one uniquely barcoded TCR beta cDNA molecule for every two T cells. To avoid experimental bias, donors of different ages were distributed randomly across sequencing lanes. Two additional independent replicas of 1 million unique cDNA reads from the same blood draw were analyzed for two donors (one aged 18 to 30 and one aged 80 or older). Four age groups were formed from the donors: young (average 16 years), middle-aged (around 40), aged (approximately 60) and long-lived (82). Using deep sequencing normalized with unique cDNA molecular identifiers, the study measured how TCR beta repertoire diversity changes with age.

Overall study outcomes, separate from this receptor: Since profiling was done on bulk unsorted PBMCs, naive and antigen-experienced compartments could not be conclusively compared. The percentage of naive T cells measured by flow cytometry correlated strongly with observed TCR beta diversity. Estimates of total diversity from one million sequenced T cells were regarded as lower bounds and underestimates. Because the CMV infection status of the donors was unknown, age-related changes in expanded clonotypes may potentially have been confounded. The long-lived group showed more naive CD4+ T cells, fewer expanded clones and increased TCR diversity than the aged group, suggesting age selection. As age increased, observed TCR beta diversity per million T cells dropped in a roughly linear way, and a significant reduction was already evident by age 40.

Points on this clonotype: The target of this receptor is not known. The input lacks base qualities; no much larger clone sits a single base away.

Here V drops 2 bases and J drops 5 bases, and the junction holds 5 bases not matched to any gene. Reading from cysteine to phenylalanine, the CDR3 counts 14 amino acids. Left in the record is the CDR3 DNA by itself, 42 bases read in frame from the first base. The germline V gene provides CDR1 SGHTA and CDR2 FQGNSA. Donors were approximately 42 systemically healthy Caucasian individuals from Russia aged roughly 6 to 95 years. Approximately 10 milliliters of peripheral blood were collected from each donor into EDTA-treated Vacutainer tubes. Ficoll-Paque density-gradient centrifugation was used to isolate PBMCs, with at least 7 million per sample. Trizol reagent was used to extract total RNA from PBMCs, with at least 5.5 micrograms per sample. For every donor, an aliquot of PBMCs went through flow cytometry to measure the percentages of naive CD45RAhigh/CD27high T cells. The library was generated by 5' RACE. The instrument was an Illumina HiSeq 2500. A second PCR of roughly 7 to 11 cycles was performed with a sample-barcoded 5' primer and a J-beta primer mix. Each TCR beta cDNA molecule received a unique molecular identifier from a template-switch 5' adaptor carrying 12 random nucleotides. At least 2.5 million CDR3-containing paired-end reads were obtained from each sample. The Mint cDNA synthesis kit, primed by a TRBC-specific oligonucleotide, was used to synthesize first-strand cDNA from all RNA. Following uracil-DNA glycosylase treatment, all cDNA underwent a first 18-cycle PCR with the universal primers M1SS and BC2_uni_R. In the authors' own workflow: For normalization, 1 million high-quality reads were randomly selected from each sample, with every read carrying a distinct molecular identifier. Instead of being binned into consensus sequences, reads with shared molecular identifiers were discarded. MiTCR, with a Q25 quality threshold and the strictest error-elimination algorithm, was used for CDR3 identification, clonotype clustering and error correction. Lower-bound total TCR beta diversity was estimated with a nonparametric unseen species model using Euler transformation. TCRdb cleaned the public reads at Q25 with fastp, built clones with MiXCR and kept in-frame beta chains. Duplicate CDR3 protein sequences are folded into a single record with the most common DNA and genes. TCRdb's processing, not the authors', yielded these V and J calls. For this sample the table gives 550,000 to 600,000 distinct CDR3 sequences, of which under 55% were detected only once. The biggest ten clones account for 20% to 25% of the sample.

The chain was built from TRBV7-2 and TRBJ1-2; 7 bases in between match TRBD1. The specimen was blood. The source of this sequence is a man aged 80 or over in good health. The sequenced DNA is TGTGCCAGCAGCTTAACCCAGGGACAGTATGGCTACACCTTC. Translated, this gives CASSLTQGQYGYTF.